The 9 T cell receptor beta chains below were found in one sample sequenced in a study of cytomegalovirus exposure and HLA in healthy donors. The PCR was carried out with 60 Vbeta primers and 13 Jbeta primers. Method: immunoSEQ multiplex PCR; TCRdb's copy keeps in-frame clones and lacks some. The sample holds approximately 170,000 clones, approximately 80% seen once. The sequenced material came from PBMCs. The receptors here all came from a woman younger than 35 in good health and CMV-seronegative.

This clone was counted between two and nine times. V usage is TRBV4-2 and J usage is TRBJ1-1; D perhaps matches TRBD1 (6 bases). The CDR3 runs to 15 residues. The germline V gene has CDR1 LGHNA and CDR2 YNFKEQ. The V gene lost 1 base and the J gene lost 4 bases, with 13 bases spanning the gap. The CDR3 protein is CASSQAQGMITEAFF. The CDR3 DNA reads as TGTGCCAGCAGCCAAGCACAGGGCATGATCACTGAAGCTTTCTTT.

Concerning this clone itself: The junction departs from germline at one end; a sequencing error may be responsible. The chain recombines TRBV7-9 with TRBJ2-3; the match to TRBD2 covers 10 bases. Germline values: CDR1 SEHNR, CDR2 FQNEAQ (reference sequence). This CDR3 has 16 residues. CDR3 amino acids: CSSSGEREGRSDTQYF. In DNA, the CDR3 is TGTTCCAGCAGCGGGGAGCGGGAGGGCCGCTCAGATACGCAGTATTTT.

The J gene is TRBJ2-7, the V gene TRBV27; 8 bases are a match to TRBD1. The CDR3 sequence is 16 residues long. V was clipped by 6 bases and J by 3 bases; unmatched bases: 13. The germline gives CDR1 MNHEY, CDR2 SMNVEV (reference sequence). The CDR3 bases are TGTGCCAGCAGCCCCGGGACGGGACAGGCTGGCTACGAGCAGTACTTC. The encoded protein is CASSPGTGQAGYEQYF.

V and J are TRBV30 and TRBJ2-1; 8 bases are shared with TRBD2. There are 16 residues in the CDR3. Looked up from germline, CDR1 is GTSNPN and CDR2 is SVGIG (reference sequence). V lost 1 base to trimming and J lost 7 bases; unmatched junction nucleotides: 12. CDR3 in amino acids: CAWSGAFSGKVNEQFF. In DNA, the CDR3 is TGTGCCTGGAGTGGAGCATTTAGCGGGAAGGTGAATGAGCAGTTCTTC.

The chain has TRBV19 and TRBJ1-5; no reliable D call. The germline gives CDR1 LNHDA, CDR2 SQIVND (reference sequence). The germline V and J ends were trimmed by 6 bases and 0 bases, with 12 bases remaining between them. CDR3 size: 15 residues. CDR3 region: CASSTSAYSNQPQHF. Written as DNA, the CDR3 is TGTGCCAGTAGCACGAGTGCGTATAGCAATCAGCCCCAGCATTTT. Supplemented by reference TRBV19 and TRBJ1-5, the full variable domain reads DGGITQSPKYLFRKEGQNVTLSCEQNLNHDAMYWYRQDPGQGLRLIYYSQIVNDFQKGDIAEGYSVSREKKESFPLTVTSAQKNPTAFYLCASSTSAYSNQPQHFGDGTRLSIL.

Turning to this clone: A junction end diverges from the germline sequence, so it may reflect a read error. This rearrangement joins TRBV7-9 to TRBJ2-3; TRBD2 might be the D (6 bases). Looked up from germline, CDR1 is SEHNR and CDR2 is FQNEAQ (reference sequence). The CDR3 sequence is 14 residues long. The CDR3 loop is CSSSLLTGADTQYF. Here the CDR3 DNA reads TGTTCCAGCAGCCTATTAACGGGAGCAGATACGCAGTATTTT.

V usage is TRBV19 and J usage is TRBJ1-4; the D is unclear. The CDR3 contains 13 residues. CDR1 LNHDA and CDR2 SQIVND come from the germline V gene (reference sequence). V was clipped by 5 bases and J by 4 bases, with 8 bases between them. The CDR3 DNA reads as TGTGCCAGTAGTCAAGACTATAATGAAAAACTGTTTTTT. It codes for CASSQDYNEKLFF.

The DNA for the CDR3 is TGTGCCAGCAGCCTGGGACTAGGAGCGTACAATGAGCAGTTCTTC. Its translation: CASSLGLGAYNEQFF. The chain links TRBV5-6 to TRBJ2-1; 8 nucleotides line up with TRBD2. This CDR3 has 15 residues. The V and J ends lost 4 bases and 4 bases, in that order; junction bases with no gene match: 7. Germline CDR1 is SGHDT and CDR2 is YYEEEE. Combining the CDR3 with reference TRBV5-6 and TRBJ2-1 gives the whole variable domain DAGVTQSPTHLIKTRGQQVTLRCSPKSGHDTVSWYQQALGQGPQFIFQYYEEEERQRGNFPDRFSGHQFPNYSSELNVNALLLGDSALYLCASSLGLGAYNEQFFGPGTRLTVL.

This rearrangement joins TRBV29-1 to TRBJ2-7; 10 bases agree with TRBD1. CDR3 length: 13 amino acids. V shed 6 bases and J 3 bases; nucleotides not matched to a gene: 5. Germline lookup yields CDR1 SQVTM and CDR2 ANQGSEA. CDR3 region: CSVRDRGSYEQYF. CDR3 coding DNA: TGCAGCGTCCGGGACAGGGGAAGCTACGAGCAGTACTTC.